This TCR beta chain was documented in a study of a mutant IDH1 vaccine in newly diagnosed glioma. Time point noted: week 5, during vaccination. Each vaccine dose was 300 ug of mutant IDH1 20-mer peptide, with topical imiquimod. The trim removed 5 bases at V and 3 bases at J, leaving 5 bases unmatched. Germline-derived CDR1 and CDR2 are SNHLY and FYNNEI. The CDR3 runs to 14 residues. A note on this clone: The antigen is undetermined.

Profiling relied on immunoSEQ multiplex PCR, and the TCRdb table lists in-frame clones only, not all of them. Found here are about 38,000 clones, 78% of them singletons; the top ten hold 5.5%. The chain links TRBV2 to TRBJ2-7; 9 positions match TRBD1. This sequence originates from a middle-aged man with glioma. The sequences come from PBMCs, collected from a glioma patient whose treatment included an IDH1 peptide vaccine. CDR3 residues: CASSSDRGGYEQYF. The DNA of the CDR3 is TGTGCCAGCAGTTCGGACAGGGGAGGCTACGAGCAGTACTTC. The variable domain in full, completed from reference TRBV2 and TRBJ2-7, reads EPEVTQTPSHQVTQMGQEVILRCVPISNHLYFYWYRQILGQKVEFLVSFYNNEISEKSEIFDDQFSVERPDGSNFTLKIRSTKLEDSAMYFCASSSDRGGYEQYFGPGTRLTVT.